One sample yielded the 17 T cell receptor beta chains listed below, sequenced in a study of cytomegalovirus exposure and HLA in healthy donors. Primers: 60 Vbeta forward and 13 Jbeta reverse. Generated by immunoSEQ multiplex PCR, the TCRdb table keeps only in-frame clones and is missing some. The data hold 200,000 or so clones, with 82% observed a single time. The sample comprised PBMCs. The origin of the receptors is a boy between 2 and 10 years old in good health and CMV-seronegative.

The gene calls are TRBV5-8 and TRBJ1-1; D gene ambiguous. The germline CDR1 and CDR2 sequences are SGHTS and YDEGEE. This CDR3 contains 13 residues. V was pared by 4 bases and J by 7 bases, with 14 bases between. The CDR3, as DNA: TGTGCCAGCAGCCTACTACTGACCATTGAAGCTTTCTTT. Protein product: CASSLLLTIEAFF.

This chain links TRBV4-1 with TRBJ2-3; TRBD2 agrees at 16 bases. The CDR3 runs 19 residues. Germline values: CDR1 MGHRA, CDR2 YSYEKL. Trimming removed 4 bases from V and 5 bases from J; junction bases left unmatched: 12. The CDR3 region has the DNA TGCGCCAGCAGCCTCTGGGACCCGGGGACTAGCGGGGGGGAAGATACGCAGTATTTT. Amino acid sequence: CASSLWDPGTSGGEDTQYF.

This sequence joins TRBV7-8 and TRBJ1-2; 7 bases are shared with TRBD1. The junction had 2 bases not matched to a gene; V was cut back by 4 bases and J by 6 bases. Looked up from germline, CDR1 is SGHVS and CDR2 is FQNEAQ. This CDR3 comprises 12 residues. The CDR3 sequence is CASSSDRDGYTF. CDR3 DNA sequence: TGTGCCAGCAGCTCCGACAGGGATGGCTACACCTTC.

This chain uses TRBV19 with TRBJ1-5; D might be TRBD1 (6 bases). The CDR3 consists of 13 residues. CDR1 is LNHDA and CDR2 is SQIVND in the germline V gene (reference sequence). The germline V and J ends were trimmed by 5 bases and 6 bases, with 11 bases remaining between them. The CDR3 reads CASSAGAAQPQHF. The CDR3, as DNA: TGTGCCAGTAGTGCGGGGGCGGCTCAGCCCCAGCATTTT.

There are a few counts of this clone. The V gene is TRBV9, the J gene TRBJ1-3, with D possibly being TRBD1 (5 bases). CDR3 length: 15 amino acids. V gave up 0 bases and J gave up 3 bases, with 10 bases separating them. Germline V lookup: CDR1 SGDLS, CDR2 YYNGEE. This CDR3 is CASSVAGQGGNTIYF. The CDR3 DNA is TGTGCCAGCAGCGTAGCAGGGCAAGGTGGAAACACCATATATTTT.

The gene calls are TRBV10-3 and TRBJ1-5, with 8 bases that match TRBD1. Germline CDR1 and CDR2: ENHRY and SYGVKD. J was trimmed by 7 bases and V by 6 bases; bases with no gene match: 5. The CDR3 spans 13 residues. The CDR3: CAISPDREQPQHF. The CDR3 region has the DNA TGTGCCATCAGCCCGGACAGGGAACAGCCCCAGCATTTT.

The genes are TRBV6-1 and TRBJ1-2; 12 bases are a match to TRBD1. CDR1 MNHNS and CDR2 SASEGT come from the germline V gene. The CDR3 is 15 amino acids. V shed 5 bases and J 7 bases; nucleotides not matched to a gene: 8. DNA for the CDR3: TGTGCCAGCAGTTTGGGGGACAGGGGGCGGCGTGGCTACACCTTC. Protein product: CASSLGDRGRRGYTF.

The chain carries TRBV7-2 and TRBJ2-5; D is unresolved. V was shortened by 3 bases and J by 4 bases, with 9 bases between the two germline ends. Germline loops: CDR1 SGHTA, CDR2 FQGNSA. The CDR3 sequence is 13 residues long. Written as DNA, the CDR3 is TGTGCCAGCAGCTTGGAGCTAAGAGAGACCCAGTACTTC. It yields the protein CASSLELRETQYF.

The rearrangement uses TRBV19 and TRBJ2-5; tentatively, D is TRBD2 (6 bases). The J call may be in error: the DNA end matches TRBJ2-7 better. Germline-derived CDR1 and CDR2 are LNHDA and SQIVND (reference sequence). This CDR3 has 14 residues. The CDR3 here is CATQNKWGDSEQYF. The CDR3 DNA reads as TGTGCCACCCAAAATAAGTGGGGGGATAGCGAGCAGTACTTC.

The V and J genes are TRBV4-1 and TRBJ2-1, with 12 nucleotides matching TRBD2. The germline gives CDR1 MGHRA, CDR2 YSYEKL. There are 14 residues in the CDR3. J lost 6 bases, V lost 5 bases, and 2 bases had no gene match. The CDR3 region is CASSLTSGGNEQFF. The CDR3 DNA follows: TGCGCCAGCAGCTTGACTAGCGGGGGCAATGAGCAGTTCTTC.

The chain recombines TRBV4-1 with TRBJ2-7, with 7 positions matching TRBD2. The germline V gene has CDR1 MGHRA and CDR2 YSYEKL. The CDR3 length is 15 residues. V was pared by 0 bases and J by 4 bases, with 6 bases of the junction left unmatched. Here the CDR3 reads CASSQEWRGTYEQYF. The CDR3 DNA follows: TGCGCCAGCAGCCAAGAGTGGCGGGGGACTTACGAGCAGTACTTC.

The table lists this clone with a count of one. The V gene is TRBV10-3, the J gene TRBJ2-1; tentative D call: TRBD2 (5 bases). With 5 bases removed from V and 0 bases from J, the gap between germline ends came to 14 bases. Looked up from germline, CDR1 is ENHRY and CDR2 is SYGVKD. CDR3 size: 16 residues. The CDR3 protein is CAISRPGGSSYNEQFF. CDR3 nucleotides: TGTGCCATCAGTCGCCCCGGAGGAAGCTCCTACAATGAGCAGTTCTTC.

The V and J genes are TRBV11-2 and TRBJ2-3; 7 nucleotides agree with TRBD2. V lost 5 bases, J lost 4 bases, and 12 bases stayed unmatched. CDR3 length: 16 amino acids. Per the germline V gene, CDR1 is SGHAT and CDR2 is FQNNGV. This CDR3 is CASSPEKTSYADTQYF. The CDR3 coding sequence is TGTGCCAGCAGCCCGGAGAAGACTAGCTACGCAGATACGCAGTATTTT. Complete variable domain (other parts from reference TRBV11-2 and TRBJ2-3): EAGVAQSPRYKIIEKRQSVAFWCNPISGHATLYWYQQILGQGPKLLIQFQNNGVVDDSQLPKDRFSAERLKGVDSTLKIQPAKLEDSAVYLCASSPEKTSYADTQYFGPGTRLTVL.

V is TRBV20-1 and J is TRBJ1-2; D not resolved. The V end lost 3 bases, the J end lost 4 bases, and 6 bases lay between the germline ends. Germline V gives CDR1 DFQATT, CDR2 SNEGSKA (reference sequence). The CDR3 totals 11 residues. Here the CDR3 DNA reads TGCAGTGCTAGGTATAGCTATGGCTACACCTTC. Residues: CSARYSYGYTF.

This chain connects TRBV19 to TRBJ2-1; D gene unclear. CDR1 is LNHDA, CDR2 SQIVND, per germline (reference sequence). This CDR3 is built from 12 residues. V lost 8 bases and J 5 bases, leaving 10 bases between the germline ends. The CDR3 region is CASSDWNNEQFF. The CDR3 coding sequence is TGTGCCAGTTCAGACTGGAACAATGAGCAGTTCTTC.

The rearrangement joins TRBV7-2 to TRBJ1-6; D unclear. CDR1 and CDR2 (germline): SGHTA, FQGNSA. The CDR3 has 15 amino acids. Trimming left V 5 bases short and J 7 bases short, with 15 bases between. The CDR3 DNA sequence: TGTGCCAGCAGCAACGAGGGCCTAGAAAATTCACCCCTCCACTTT. This gives the protein CASSNEGLENSPLHF.

This chain connects TRBV5-6 to TRBJ1-2; D is ambiguous. This CDR3 region has 12 residues. Trimming took off 4 bases at V and 8 bases at J, with 12 bases between the two ends. Germline CDR1 and CDR2: SGHDT and YYEEEE. This CDR3 reads CASSVLERGYTF. CDR3 coding DNA: TGTGCCAGCAGCGTACTCGAGCGGGGCTACACCTTC.